Following are 17 T cell receptor beta chains from one sample sequenced in a study of blood T cell repertoires in COVID-19 (dated by TCRdb to 2020 to 2022). Library preparation employed the immunoSEQ multiplex PCR assay. TCRdb's version of the immuneACCESS table is confined to in-frame rearrangements and falls short of the full clone set. An unresolved V gene accounts for under half of the shortfall where checked; the remainder is of unknown origin. The sample includes about 150,000 clones, with about 90% observed a single time. The ten largest clonotypes hold roughly 0.54% of the sample. Sequenced material: peripheral blood. The source of these receptors is a man aged 50 to 60 with acute or convalescent COVID-19.

The chain employs TRBV21-1 and TRBJ1-1; TRBD1 is the table's D call and was not checked against the DNA. TRBV21-1 is a documented pseudogene. This CDR3 has 15 amino acids. In nucleotides, the CDR3 is TGTGCCAGCCGATCGGGACAGGGAGGAGGAACTGAAGCTTTCTTT. Amino acid sequence: CASRSGQGGGTEAFF.

The V call is TRBV29-1, the J call TRBJ2-7; 12 positions agree with TRBD2. This CDR3 is 15 amino acids long. The germline gives CDR1 SQVTM, CDR2 ANQGSEA. The V segment lost 6 bases and the J segment 6 bases; nucleotides outside the gene matches: 12. CDR3 in DNA: TGCAGCGTCGCTTCACTAGCGGGAGGACGTTCCGAGCAGTACTTC. Its translation: CSVASLAGGRSEQYF.

This clone was counted a few times. This sequence joins TRBV5-1 and TRBJ1-1; TRBD1 is a possible D gene (5 bases). There are 15 residues in the CDR3. Per germline, CDR1 SGHRS and CDR2 YFSETQ. The ends were cut back, 1 base at V and 5 bases at J, with 15 bases in the middle. CDR3: CASSLMQGLGTEAFF. CDR3 nucleotide sequence: TGCGCCAGCAGCTTGATGCAGGGTTTAGGGACTGAAGCTTTCTTT.

CDR3 amino acids: CASSLSGGHEKLFF. The CDR3 region has the DNA TGTGCCAGCAGCTTATCGGGGGGGCATGAAAAACTGTTTTTT. The V call is TRBV7-2, the J call TRBJ1-4; D is possibly TRBD1 (6 bases). CDR3 size: 14 residues. Between the trimmed V and J ends, which lost 2 bases and 6 bases, there was a span of 10 bases. The germline CDR1 and CDR2 sequences are SGHTA and FQGNSA.

The rearrangement links TRBV10-3 to TRBJ2-5; D gene ambiguous. This CDR3 spans 12 amino acids. The V and J ends lost 8 bases and 5 bases respectively, with 12 bases between them. Germline V CDR1 and CDR2: ENHRY, SYGVKD. CDR3 nucleotide sequence: TGTGCCATCTCAGGTTCTTCGGAGACCCAGTACTTC. Protein: CAISGSSETQYF.

This sequence joins TRBV21-1 and TRBJ1-4; TRBD1 is the table's D call and was not checked against the DNA. TRBV21-1 is marked as a pseudogene. The CDR3 contains 13 residues. For the CDR3, the DNA is TGTGCCAGCAGCGAACAGGGAGATGAAAAACTGTTTTTT. Translating gives CASSEQGDEKLFF.

V gene TRBV21-1 combines with J gene TRBJ1-5; whether TRBD1, the table's D call, matches the DNA was not checked. TRBV21-1 is marked as a pseudogene. The CDR3 is made up of 12 amino acids. The CDR3 DNA reads TGTGCCAGCAGCAAGAGGGTGGACAGGCCGCATTTT. Encoded protein: CASSKRVDRPHF.

V gene TRBV7-9 combines with J gene TRBJ1-4; 7 bases align to TRBD1. V dropped 0 bases and J dropped 4; count of bases not matched to a gene: 2. CDR1 SEHNR and CDR2 FQNEAQ come from the germline V gene (reference sequence). The CDR3 is 15 residues long. CDR3 nucleotides: TGTGCCAGCAGCTTAGCGGGACAGTATAATGAAAAACTGTTTTTT. Translation: CASSLAGQYNEKLFF.

The chain uses TRBV2 and TRBJ2-1; D perhaps matches TRBD1 (6 bases). V lost 1 base and J 3 bases, leaving 7 bases between the germline ends. The CDR3 has 14 residues. Per the germline V gene, CDR1 is SNHLY and CDR2 is FYNNEI. For the CDR3, the DNA is TGTGCCAGCAGTGAAGACAGGGACTACAATGAGCAGTTCTTC. This gives the protein CASSEDRDYNEQFF.

The V gene is TRBV4-1, the J gene TRBJ1-4, with a possible D match to TRBD1 (6 bases). V dropped 1 base and J dropped 4 bases, with 7 bases sitting between them. CDR1 is MGHRA, CDR2 YSYEKL, per germline. This CDR3 is built from 14 residues. The CDR3: CASSQVRGNEKLFF. The CDR3 nucleotides are TGCGCCAGCAGCCAAGTCAGGGGTAATGAAAAACTGTTTTTT.

The chain combines TRBV19 with TRBJ1-1; 10 bases map to TRBD1. This CDR3 is 15 amino acids long. V trimming: 7 bases; J trimming: 4 bases; junction bases outside the gene matches: 9. Germline V lookup: CDR1 LNHDA, CDR2 SQIVND (reference sequence). The CDR3 DNA reads as TGTGCCAGTACCCTGTCGACAGGGGGCACCACTGAAGCTTTCTTT. Protein: CASTLSTGGTTEAFF.

The gene calls are TRBV2 and TRBJ2-7; D gene unclear. CDR3 length equals 12 residues. V was clipped by 6 bases and J by 6 bases, with 12 bases between them. Germline CDR1 reads SNHLY; CDR2 reads FYNNEI. The CDR3 protein is CASSRSSVEQYF. The CDR3 DNA reads as TGTGCCAGCAGCCGGTCAAGTGTCGAGCAGTACTTC. Filled out from reference TRBV2 and TRBJ2-7, the complete variable domain reads EPEVTQTPSHQVTQMGQEVILRCVPISNHLYFYWYRQILGQKVEFLVSFYNNEISEKSEIFDDQFSVERPDGSNFTLKIRSTKLEDSAMYFCASSRSSVEQYFGPGTRLTVT.

The rearrangement joins TRBV7-2 to TRBJ2-7; 9 nucleotides align to TRBD1. Germline V lookup: CDR1 SGHTA, CDR2 FQGNSA. The trim removed 7 bases at V and 2 bases at J, leaving 6 bases unmatched. This CDR3 comprises 14 residues. The CDR3 nucleotides read TGTGCCAGCACCCCGGGACAGGGTCCCTACGAGCAGTACTTC. Translation gives CASTPGQGPYEQYF.

The chain links TRBV19 to TRBJ2-4; 7 positions agree with TRBD2. The trim removed 4 bases at V and 15 bases at J, leaving 12 bases unmatched. The germline CDR1 and CDR2 sequences are LNHDA and SQIVND (reference sequence). The CDR3 has 13 amino acids. Here the CDR3 reads CASSTPYGSGVYF. CDR3 nucleotide sequence: TGTGCCAGTAGTACCCCTTATGGGAGCGGGGTGTACTTC.

The rearrangement joins TRBV3-1 (or the pseudogene TRBV3-2) to TRBJ1-1; D gene uncertain. The germline V gene has CDR1 LGHDT and CDR2 YNNKEL (reference sequence). The CDR3 loop spans 14 amino acids. The germline V and J ends were trimmed by 1 base and 2 bases, with 8 bases remaining between them. The chain's CDR3 is CASSQGAGNTEAFF. The CDR3 DNA reads TGTGCCAGCAGCCAAGGAGCGGGAAACACTGAAGCTTTCTTT.

The chain uses TRBV28 and TRBJ2-4; 8 bases agree with TRBD1. Germline V gene data show CDR1 as MDHEN and CDR2 as SYDVKM. The CDR3 loop spans 14 amino acids. J gave up 8 bases and V 5 bases, and 8 bases lay outside the gene matches. The DNA of the CDR3 is TGTGCCAGCAGTCCCGGGACAGGTTATGACATTCAGTACTTC. It translates to CASSPGTGYDIQYF.

The chain is built from TRBV6-5 and TRBJ2-7, with D tentatively TRBD1 (5 bases). The CDR3 sequence is 13 residues long. Trimming left V 7 bases short and J 2 bases short, with 12 bases between. Germline V gene sequence: CDR1 MNHEY, CDR2 SVGAGI. Here the CDR3 DNA reads TGTGCCAGCAACAGGCAGGTAACCTACGAGCAGTACTTC. Protein product: CASNRQVTYEQYF.